This T cell receptor beta chain comes out of a study of blood T cells in healthy people across ages. General study points: Diversity of TCR beta per million T cells declined in a roughly linear way with age.

Trimming cost V 5 bases and J 0 bases; bases outside gene matches: 7. This CDR3 comprises 17 residues. Germline V gene sequence: CDR1 LNHDA, CDR2 SQIVND (reference sequence). Notes on this clonotype: Its antigen is currently unknown.

Alongside a J-beta primer mix, a sample-barcoded 5' primer served in a second PCR lasting about 6 to 11 cycles. MiXCR, applied by TCRdb to the 5' RACE reads, yields one record per CDR3 protein. The table shows about 770,000 distinct CDR3 sequences, with under 45% occurring only once. This chain joins TRBV19 and TRBJ2-1; TRBD1 agrees at 10 bases. The specimen was blood. The receptor was isolated from a man aged 55-75 years in good health. DNA of the CDR3: TGTGCCAGTAGTTTGACAGGGGGCGCAAGCTCCTACAATGAGCAGTTCTTC. Protein: CASSLTGGASSYNEQFF. The whole variable domain, filled in from reference TRBV19 and TRBJ2-1, reads DGGITQSPKYLFRKEGQNVTLSCEQNLNHDAMYWYRQDPGQGLRLIYYSQIVNDFQKGDIAEGYSVSREKKESFPLTVTSAQKNPTAFYLCASSLTGGASSYNEQFFGPGTRLTVL.